This TCR beta chain was recorded in a study of T cells after yellow fever vaccination. The CDR3 spans 13 residues. Trimming stripped 1 base from V and 15 bases from J, with 17 bases between. Germline V gene lookup returns CDR1 SEHNR and CDR2 FQNEAQ (reference sequence). Using its own MiXCR run on the 5' RACE reads, TCRdb lists one record per CDR3 protein. The sample contains 250,000 to 400,000 distinct CDR3 sequences, around 4.4% of which appear only once. There are a few counts of this clonotype. This sequence originates from a young man who received the YFV17D yellow fever vaccine. V usage is TRBV7-9 and J usage is TRBJ2-3; the D gene could be TRBD1 or TRBD2 (5 bases each). This sample comprised PBMCs, obtained 15 days after the yellow fever booster vaccination. The CDR3 nucleotides are TGTGCCAGCAGCTTAGTGGGGGTGGTGACCTCATATTTT. Translated: CASSLVGVVTSYF.